A selection of T cell receptor beta chains follows, all from one sample in a study of control samples from healthy donors and cancer patients. Sequencing used immunoSEQ multiplex PCR; TCRdb keeps in-frame clones, though not all of them. The table includes approximately 190,000 clones, around 93% detected once. The sample comprised blood. Receptors were obtained from a man aged 25 to 45 in good health. Each CDR3 is given with its conserved first and last residue.

v_call	j_call	cdr3_aa
TRBV27	TRBJ1-4	CASSGADNEKLFF
TRBV29-1	TRBJ1-3	CSVEVLAFSGNTIYF
TRBV5-6	TRBJ1-2	CASSFRQGMYGYTF
TRBV6-5	TRBJ1-5	CASSHDREGGKTEHF
TRBV5-1	TRBJ1-3	CASSLDQGNTIYF
TRBV7-9	TRBJ2-1	CASSLGAASGGPSNEQFF
TRBV4-1	TRBJ1-1	CASSPHDRGNTEAFF
TRBV7-6	TRBJ2-2	CASSLSDGTGNYGELFF
TRBV6-5	TRBJ2-1	CASSLGLSPDEQFF
TRBV27	TRBJ1-1	CASTPRGMNTEAFF
TRBV5-1	TRBJ1-2	CASSFVYLGTGGLGYGYTF
TRBV2	TRBJ2-7	CASSVAESYEQYF
TRBV11-2	TRBJ1-6	CASSLVQGNSPLHF
TRBV30	TRBJ2-7	CAWSVVGGDEQYF
TRBV24-1	TRBJ1-6	CATKRPGSPLHF
TRBV3-1/TRBV3-2	TRBJ2-7	CASSQERQGVYF
TRBV12-3/TRBV12-4	TRBJ2-3	CASSTRGVTQYF
TRBV5-1	TRBJ2-1	CASSFGGEQFF
TRBV3-1/TRBV3-2	TRBJ1-2	CASSPLFRGNYGYTF
TRBV11-2	TRBJ1-6	CASSLVPGLDGILHF
TRBV9	TRBJ1-2	CASSPDRDDGYTF
TRBV4-1	TRBJ2-3	CASSRDSFTDTQYF
TRBV27	TRBJ2-2	CASSPSGGTGELFF
TRBV24-1	TRBJ2-3	CATSGPDRGSDTQYF
TRBV4-2	TRBJ2-3	CASSPHLGVTDTQYF
TRBV6-5	TRBJ1-5	CASRGGGNQPQHF
TRBV7-3	TRBJ1-1	CASSGQGMDTEAFF
TRBV6-6	TRBJ1-1	CASNERTPTEAFF
TRBV30	TRBJ2-3	CAWSPGTSTDTQYF
TRBV18	TRBJ2-3	CASSPRGGGGNTDTQYF
TRBV6-6	TRBJ1-6	CASSRTGGNSPLHF
TRBV5-1	TRBJ1-6	CASSPGQGWRGNSPLHF
TRBV10-3	TRBJ1-1	CAISDLGTANTEAFF
TRBV12-3/TRBV12-4	TRBJ2-7	CASSLIEYEQYF
TRBV19	TRBJ2-2	CASSIGFGGAGELFF
TRBV7-9	TRBJ1-2	CASSKDRGYGYTF
TRBV19	TRBJ1-1	CASTPQMGRTEAFF
TRBV6-5	TRBJ2-2	CASSPGRELFF
TRBV7-9	TRBJ2-7	CASSPKTSGGVEQYF
TRBV7-2	TRBJ2-7	CASSPGTVYSYEQYF
TRBV18	TRBJ2-7	CASSNGYPPDQGYEQYF